This TCR beta chain was recovered during a study of human T cells and chemical hapten exposure. Study details: DPC (0.01%) was patch tested on the upper back and read at 6 days.

Per the original methods: Sampled TCR counts reached a median of approximately 94,000 per sample, with values ranging from roughly 23,224 to 690,600. Via MiXCR, TCRdb re-called the RACE reads, giving one row per CDR3 protein. Clone size and V and J calls follow TCRdb, not the original study. Of 73,000 or so distinct CDR3 sequences listed, approximately 9% are singletons. The time point: patch test 2, 6 weeks after DPC sensitization. The treatment here: therapeutic diphenylcyclopropenone sensitization with weekly scalp DPC. Blood sampling preceded each patch test application. Unfractionated whole blood was the source of the extracted total RNA. Germline assignment: CDR1 SQVTM and CDR2 ANQGSEA. The CDR3 is made up of 11 amino acids. V lost 6 bases and J 4 bases, leaving 8 bases between the germline ends.

The sequences come from whole blood, collected in connection with sensitization to the hapten diphenylcyclopropenone (DPC). The chain employs TRBV29-1 and TRBJ2-3, with D unclear. The sequence derives from a woman between 50 and 59 years old with alopecia areata. Some clones in this sample may be carry-over from other donors' samples. The CDR3 sequence is CSVRPSDTQYF. The CDR3 nucleotides read TGCAGCGTGAGGCCTTCAGATACGCAGTATTTT.